Presented here are 4 T cell receptor beta chains from one specimen sequenced in a study of blood T cell repertoires in COVID-19 (dated by TCRdb to between 2020 and 2021). The library came from the immunoSEQ multiplex PCR assay. TCRdb holds this immuneACCESS table with in-frame rearrangements only. Some clones are missing; in checked studies, unresolved V genes explain under half, and the rest has no known cause. This sample comprises 210,000 or so clones, 80% to 85% of them detected only once. Jointly, the top ten make up roughly a fifth of the sample. The sequenced sample was peripheral blood. All receptors derive from a human donor in a cohort sampled during active COVID-19.

The rearrangement uses TRBV9 and TRBJ1-1, with D uncertain. Between the trimmed V and J ends, which lost 1 base and 1 base, there was a span of 8 bases. CDR3 length: 14 amino acids. The V gene's germline CDR1 is SGDLS and CDR2 YYNGEE. This CDR3 reads CASSVRPGNTEAFF. In nucleotides, the CDR3 is TGTGCCAGCAGCGTAAGGCCAGGGAACACTGAAGCTTTCTTT.

V gene TRBV6-4 combines with J gene TRBJ2-7, with 10 positions matching TRBD2. The CDR3 has 17 residues. CDR1 MRHNA and CDR2 SNTAGT come from the germline V gene. V gave up 6 bases and J gave up 5 bases; unmatched junction bases: 16. The CDR3 loop reads CASRLRLAGLSFHEQYV. The DNA for the CDR3 is TGTGCCAGCAGGCTACGACTAGCGGGTTTGAGCTTCCACGAGCAGTACGTC.

The V gene is TRBV3-1 (or the pseudogene TRBV3-2), the J gene TRBJ1-1; TRBD1 matches at 8 bases. Trimming at V came to 7 bases and at J to 4 bases, leaving 8 bases not matched to a gene. Germline values: CDR1 LGHDT, CDR2 YNNKEL (reference sequence). The CDR3 totals 14 residues. The CDR3 DNA sequence: TGTGCCAGCAATATAGGGACAGGCGGCACTGAAGCTTTCTTT. It yields the protein CASNIGTGGTEAFF.

The rearrangement uses TRBV19 and TRBJ2-5, with D tentatively TRBD2 (6 bases). The CDR3 has 16 amino acids. With 0 bases removed from V and 1 base from J, the gap between germline ends came to 12 bases. Germline V gene lookup returns CDR1 LNHDA and CDR2 SQIVND (reference sequence). CDR3 in amino acids: CASSIDFSGGQETQYF. The CDR3 DNA reads TGTGCCAGTAGTATAGATTTTTCCGGGGGCCAAGAGACCCAGTACTTC.